This entry describes one TCR beta chain. Data came from immunoSEQ multiplex PCR; TCRdb stores just in-frame clones and leaves some out. The table shows around 20,000 clones, with just over 70% occurring only once. The data originate from a study of OX40 agonist ivuxolimab in advanced cancers. The overall study: Patients were dosed with the agonistic anti-OX40 (CD134) antibody ivuxolimab.

Enrollment shut out patients with autoimmune disease history or systemic immunosuppression. Sampling of blood occurred at baseline, cycle 4 day 1, and cycle 7 day 1. CDR1 SGDLS and CDR2 YYNGEE come from the germline V gene. The length of the CDR3 is 16 residues. J gave up 4 bases and V 6 bases, and 9 bases lay outside the gene matches. The TCR sequence derives from an adult with an advanced solid tumor such as melanoma, head and neck, liver or kidney cancer. The sequencing here drew on CD4+ or CD8+ T cells sorted from blood, taken in a trial of the OX40 agonist ivuxolimab. This chain joins TRBV9 and TRBJ2-3, with TRBD2 matching 12 bases. This CDR3 is CASTRLAGESSDTQYF. The CDR3 DNA reads as TGTGCCAGCACCAGACTAGCGGGAGAATCGTCAGATACGCAGTATTTT.